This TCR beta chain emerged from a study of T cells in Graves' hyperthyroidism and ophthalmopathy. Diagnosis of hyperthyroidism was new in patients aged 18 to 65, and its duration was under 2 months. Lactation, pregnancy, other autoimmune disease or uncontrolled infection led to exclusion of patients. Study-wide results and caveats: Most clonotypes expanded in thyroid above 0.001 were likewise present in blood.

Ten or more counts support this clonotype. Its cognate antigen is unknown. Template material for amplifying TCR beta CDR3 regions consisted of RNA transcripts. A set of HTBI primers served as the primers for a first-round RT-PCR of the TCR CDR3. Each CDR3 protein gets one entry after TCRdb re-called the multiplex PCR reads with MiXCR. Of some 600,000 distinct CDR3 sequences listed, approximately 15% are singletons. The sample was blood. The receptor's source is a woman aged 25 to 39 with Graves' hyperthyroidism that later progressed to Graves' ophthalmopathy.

The CDR3 sequence is CSVKGPKVYEQYF. CDR3 coding DNA: TGCAGTGTAAAAGGGCCCAAAGTCTACGAGCAGTACTTC. The genes are TRBV20-1 and TRBJ2-7; the D is unclear. CDR3 length: 13 residues. Deletions cut 7 bases from V and 3 bases from J, with 16 bases between. The germline V gene encodes CDR1 DFQATT and CDR2 SNEGSKA (reference sequence).